This T cell receptor (beta chain) was profiled in a study of CD8+CD57+ T cells in acquired aplastic anemia. On the study more broadly: Sorted CD4+ and CD8+ cells gave an average of approximately 3 ug of DNA. Overall study findings and caveats: CD8+ Simpson's diversity in patients was not significantly different from that in controls. Researchers report that approximately 28 CD8+ CDR3 sequences appeared in both patients and controls.

Points on this clonotype: The antigen remains undetermined.

Germline CDR1 is SEHNR and CDR2 is FQNEAQ (reference sequence). CDR3 length: 11 residues. V shed 3 bases and J shed 12 bases, with 12 bases lying between them. Template material for TCR beta VDJ and CDR3 profiling consisted of genomic DNA. MiXCR was run by TCRdb on the reads, yielding one entry per CDR3 protein. The sample contains 150,000 to 200,000 distinct CDR3 sequences, over 60% of which appear only once. Sequenced input: sorted CD4+, CD8+, or CD8+CD57+ T cells (not recorded which) from PBMCs. The chain uses TRBV7-9 and TRBJ2-7, with D perhaps given as TRBD1 or TRBD2 (5 bases each). The TCR sequence derives from a human donor with severe aplastic anemia or a healthy control (not recorded which). The CDR3 region is CASSFGDQGYF. CDR3 bases: TGTGCCAGCAGCTTCGGGGACCAGGGGTACTTC.